This T cell receptor (beta chain) was recovered during a study of blood T cell repertoires in COVID-19. Produced via immunoSEQ multiplex PCR; TCRdb's table is partial and in-frame only. The sample lists about 130,000 clones, roughly four fifths occurring once. The count of this clone is one. Other nucleotide sequences from this sample produce the same CDR3. The V and J ends lost 1 base and 5 bases respectively, with 5 bases between them. The CDR3 extends over 12 amino acids. Germline-derived CDR1 and CDR2 are LGHDT and YNNKEL (reference sequence). The sample was peripheral blood. The rearrangement joins TRBV3-1 (or the pseudogene TRBV3-2) to TRBJ1-2, with D uncertain. This clonotype was obtained from a woman aged 45-60 years with acute or convalescent COVID-19. CDR3 amino acids: CASSQVAYGYTF. DNA of the CDR3: TGTGCCAGCAGCCAAGTGGCTTATGGCTACACCTTC.